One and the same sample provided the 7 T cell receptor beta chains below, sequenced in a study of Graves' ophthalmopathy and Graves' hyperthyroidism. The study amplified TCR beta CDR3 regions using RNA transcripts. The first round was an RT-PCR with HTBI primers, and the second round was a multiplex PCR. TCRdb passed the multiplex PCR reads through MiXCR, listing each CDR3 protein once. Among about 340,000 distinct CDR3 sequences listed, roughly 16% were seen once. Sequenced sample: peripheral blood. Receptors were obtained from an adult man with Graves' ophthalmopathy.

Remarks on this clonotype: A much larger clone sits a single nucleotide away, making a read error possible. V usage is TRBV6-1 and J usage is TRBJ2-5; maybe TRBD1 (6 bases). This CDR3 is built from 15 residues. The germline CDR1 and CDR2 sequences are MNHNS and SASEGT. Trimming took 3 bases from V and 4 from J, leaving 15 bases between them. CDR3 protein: CASSELYRRGETQYF. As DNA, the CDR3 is TGTGCCAGCAGTGAGCTTTACCGCAGGGGAGAGACCCAGTACTTC.

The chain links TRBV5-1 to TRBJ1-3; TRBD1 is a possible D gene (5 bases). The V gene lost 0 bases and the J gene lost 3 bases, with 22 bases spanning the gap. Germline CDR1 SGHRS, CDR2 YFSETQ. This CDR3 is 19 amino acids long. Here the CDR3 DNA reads TGCGCCAGCAGCTTGGGGGCTCTAGGGACCGGGGAAGGTGGAAACACCATATATTTT. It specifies CASSLGALGTGEGGNTIYF.

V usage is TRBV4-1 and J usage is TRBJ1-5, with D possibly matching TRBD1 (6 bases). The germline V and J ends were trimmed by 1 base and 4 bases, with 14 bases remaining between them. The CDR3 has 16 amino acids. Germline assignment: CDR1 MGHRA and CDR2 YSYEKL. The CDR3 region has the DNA TGCGCCAGCAGCCAAGTGGGCGGACAGAGTAATCAGCCCCAGCATTTT. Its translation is CASSQVGGQSNQPQHF.

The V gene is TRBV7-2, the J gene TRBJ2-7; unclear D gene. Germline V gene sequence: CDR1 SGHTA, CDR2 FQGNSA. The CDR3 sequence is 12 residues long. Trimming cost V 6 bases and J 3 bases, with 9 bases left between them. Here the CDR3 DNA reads TGTGCCAGCAGGGGTGCGGTCTACGAGCAGTACTTC. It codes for CASRGAVYEQYF.

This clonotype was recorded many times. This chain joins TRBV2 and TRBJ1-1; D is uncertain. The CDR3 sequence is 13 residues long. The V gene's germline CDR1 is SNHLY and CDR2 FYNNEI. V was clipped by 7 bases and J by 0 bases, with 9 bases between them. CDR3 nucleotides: TGTGCCAGCACCCTAACATTGAACACTGAAGCTTTCTTT. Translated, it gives CASTLTLNTEAFF.

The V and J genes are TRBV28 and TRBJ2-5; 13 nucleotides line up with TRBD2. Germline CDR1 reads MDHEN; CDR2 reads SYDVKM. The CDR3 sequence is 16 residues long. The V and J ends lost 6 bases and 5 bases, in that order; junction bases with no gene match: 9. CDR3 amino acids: CASSPGGLAGRETQYF. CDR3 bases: TGTGCCAGCAGCCCCGGGGGACTAGCGGGACGGGAGACCCAGTACTTC.

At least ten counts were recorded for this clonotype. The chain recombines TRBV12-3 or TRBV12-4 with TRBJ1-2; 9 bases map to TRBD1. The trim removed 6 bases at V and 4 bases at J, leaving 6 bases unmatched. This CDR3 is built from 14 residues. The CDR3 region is CASSRTGVPYGYTF. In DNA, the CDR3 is TGTGCCAGCAGCCGGACAGGGGTTCCCTATGGCTACACCTTC.